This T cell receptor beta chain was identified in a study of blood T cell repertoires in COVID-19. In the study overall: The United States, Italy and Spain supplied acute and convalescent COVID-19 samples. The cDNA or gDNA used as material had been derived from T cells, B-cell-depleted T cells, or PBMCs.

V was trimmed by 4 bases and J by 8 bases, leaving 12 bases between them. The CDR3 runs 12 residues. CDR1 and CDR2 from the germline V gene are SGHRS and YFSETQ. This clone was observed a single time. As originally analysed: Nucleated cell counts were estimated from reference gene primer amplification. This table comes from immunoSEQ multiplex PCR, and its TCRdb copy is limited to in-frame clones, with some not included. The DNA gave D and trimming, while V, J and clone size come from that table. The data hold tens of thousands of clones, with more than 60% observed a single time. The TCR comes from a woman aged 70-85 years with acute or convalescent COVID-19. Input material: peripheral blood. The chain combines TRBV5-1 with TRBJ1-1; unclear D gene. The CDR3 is CASSPTGYEAFF. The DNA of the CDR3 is TGCGCCAGCAGCCCCACGGGATACGAAGCTTTCTTT.